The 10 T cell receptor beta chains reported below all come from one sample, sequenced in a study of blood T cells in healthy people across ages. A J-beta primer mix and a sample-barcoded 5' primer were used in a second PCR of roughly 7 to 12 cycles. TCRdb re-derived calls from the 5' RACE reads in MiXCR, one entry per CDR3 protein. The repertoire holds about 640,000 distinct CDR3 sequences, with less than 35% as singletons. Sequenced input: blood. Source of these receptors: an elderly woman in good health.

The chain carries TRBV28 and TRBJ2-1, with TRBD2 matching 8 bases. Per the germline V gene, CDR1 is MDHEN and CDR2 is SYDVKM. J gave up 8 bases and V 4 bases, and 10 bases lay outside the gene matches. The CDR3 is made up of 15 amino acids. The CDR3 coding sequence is TGTGCCAGCAGTTGGCGGGGGGCCCGAAAGGATGAGCAGTTCTTC. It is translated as CASSWRGARKDEQFF.

CDR3 nucleotide sequence: TGCAGTGCTAGAGATCTTTTAGCGGGAGGGTCAAAGACCTACGAGCAGTACTTC. Translation: CSARDLLAGGSKTYEQYF. The chain couples TRBV20-1 to TRBJ2-7; TRBD2 agrees at 11 bases. Germline V CDR1 and CDR2: DFQATT, SNEGSKA (reference sequence). Losses at the gene ends were 0 bases for V and 2 bases for J; bases not matched to a gene: 12. The CDR3 has 18 residues.

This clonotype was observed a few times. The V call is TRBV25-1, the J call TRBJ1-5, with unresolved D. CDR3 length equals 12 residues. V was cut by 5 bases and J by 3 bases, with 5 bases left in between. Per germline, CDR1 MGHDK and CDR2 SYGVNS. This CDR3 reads CASSHHNQPQHF. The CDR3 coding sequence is TGTGCCAGCAGTCACCACAATCAGCCCCAGCATTTT.

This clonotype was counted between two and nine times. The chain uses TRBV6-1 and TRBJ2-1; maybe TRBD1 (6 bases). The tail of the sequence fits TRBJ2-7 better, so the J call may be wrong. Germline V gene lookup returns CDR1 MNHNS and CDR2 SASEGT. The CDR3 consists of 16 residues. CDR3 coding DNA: TGTGCCAGCAGTGAAAAGGGACATCTCTCCTACAATGAGCAGTACTTC. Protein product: CASSEKGHLSYNEQYF.

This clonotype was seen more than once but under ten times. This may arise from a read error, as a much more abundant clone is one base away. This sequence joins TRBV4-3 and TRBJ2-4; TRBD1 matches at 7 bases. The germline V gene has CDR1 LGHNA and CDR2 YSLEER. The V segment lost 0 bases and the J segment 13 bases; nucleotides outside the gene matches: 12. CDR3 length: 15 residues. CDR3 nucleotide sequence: TGCGCCAGCAGCCAAGAGCTCGACAGGGCAGGTGAGCAGTACTTC. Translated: CASSQELDRAGEQYF.

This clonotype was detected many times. The CDR3 reads CASSLGGGVAASSGEQFF. The CDR3 DNA follows: TGCGCCAGCAGCTTGGGTGGTGGGGTAGCGGCTTCGTCCGGTGAGCAGTTCTTC. The gene calls are TRBV5-1 and TRBJ2-1, with D perhaps matching TRBD2 (6 bases). Between the trimmed V and J ends, which lost 0 bases and 9 bases, there was a span of 25 bases. Per germline, CDR1 SGHRS and CDR2 YFSETQ. The CDR3 is 18 amino acids.

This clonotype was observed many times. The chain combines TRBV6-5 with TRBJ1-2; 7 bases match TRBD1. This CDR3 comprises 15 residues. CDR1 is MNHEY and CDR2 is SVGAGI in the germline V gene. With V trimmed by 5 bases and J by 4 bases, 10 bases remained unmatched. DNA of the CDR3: TGTGCCAGCAGTACCTCCGGGACAGTCTCCTATGGCTACACCTTC. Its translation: CASSTSGTVSYGYTF.

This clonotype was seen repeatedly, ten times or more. The CDR3, as DNA: TGCAGTGCTAGCGGTGGGGAGCACACAGATACGCAGTATTTT. Its translation: CSASGGEHTDTQYF. This rearrangement joins TRBV20-1 to TRBJ2-3, with D possibly matching TRBD2 (5 bases). This CDR3 has 14 amino acids. Germline V gene sequence: CDR1 DFQATT, CDR2 SNEGSKA (reference sequence). Deletions cut 3 bases from V and 2 bases from J, with 12 bases between.

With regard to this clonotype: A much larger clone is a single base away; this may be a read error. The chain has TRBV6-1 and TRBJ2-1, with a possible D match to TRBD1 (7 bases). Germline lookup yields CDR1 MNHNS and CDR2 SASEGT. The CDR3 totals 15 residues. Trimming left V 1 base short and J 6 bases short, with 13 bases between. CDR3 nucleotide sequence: TGTGCCAGCAGTGAAGGCGTCCAGGGGGGCAATGAGCAGTTCTTC. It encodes CASSEGVQGGNEQFF.

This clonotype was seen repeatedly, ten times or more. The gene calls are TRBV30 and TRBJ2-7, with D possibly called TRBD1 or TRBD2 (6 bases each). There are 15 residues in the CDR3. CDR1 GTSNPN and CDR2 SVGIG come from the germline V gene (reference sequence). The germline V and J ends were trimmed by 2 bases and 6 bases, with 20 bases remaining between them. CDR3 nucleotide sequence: TGTGCCTGGAGTCCTACACCTGCTGGGGGGCGCGAGCAGTACTTC. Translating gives CAWSPTPAGGREQYF.